Detailed here is one T cell receptor (beta chain). Its matching antigen is unknown. To make TCR beta libraries, researchers used iRepertoire HTBI primers and Arm-PCR of CDR3 regions. TCRdb used MiXCR to reprocess the multiplex PCR reads, holding one entry per CDR3 protein. The sample consists of under 500,000 distinct CDR3 sequences, less than 25% of them appearing once. CDR1 MNHEY and CDR2 SVGEGT come from the germline V gene. The CDR3 extends over 14 amino acids. V shed 8 bases and J 5 bases; nucleotides not matched to a gene: 8. The data belong to a study of regulatory T cells in long-lasting Graves disease. Study-level information: Persistent Graves' disease denoted over 5 years of antithyroid drugs plus positive TSH receptor antibodies.

Time point here: persistent/refractory GD, antithyroid drugs over 5 years with positive TRAb. Following extraction of RNA from PBMCs, that RNA was used to make the TCR library. From an endocrinology department in Xi'an, China, came the patients. Points from the study as a whole: TCR diversity was lower in persistent than newly diagnosed Graves' disease. There was favoring of TRBV28, TRBJ1-2 and TRBJ2-5 in persistent disease.

The sequence came from a female donor with Graves disease. The chain is built from TRBV6-2 or TRBV6-3 and TRBJ2-3; the match to TRBD2 covers 9 bases. The source was peripheral blood mononuclear cells (PBMCs), collected when the disease was refractory, from a patient treated with antithyroid drugs. CDR3 nucleotide sequence: TGTGCCAGCCGCTCTAGCGGGGCGGGAGATACGCAGTATTTT. Protein sequence: CASRSSGAGDTQYF.